This T cell receptor (beta chain) was obtained from a study of cytomegalovirus exposure and HLA in healthy donors. Researchers ran the PCR with 60 Vbeta and 13 Jbeta primers. Authors' data handling: The count from a later analysis was 60 million to 85 million unique TCR beta chains, around 11 million of them shared. TCRdb's copy holds only in-frame clones and misses some; the assay was immunoSEQ multiplex PCR. V, J and clone size are those of that table, while D and trimming were read from the DNA. This sample has 200,000 to 250,000 clones; 80% to 90% occur once, and the top ten carry more than 0.8%. Study results and limitations: The study designated some 180 TCR beta chains cytomegalovirus-associated.

This clone was picked up a small number of times. Its antigen remains unknown. Germline values: CDR1 SGHTA, CDR2 FQGNSA. V shed 0 bases, J shed 0 bases, and the junction held 3 bases outside the gene matches. The CDR3 spans 16 residues. Specimen: PBMCs. The chain links TRBV7-2 to TRBJ2-3, with 7 bases aligning to TRBD1. This clonotype was sampled from a woman in her late teens or twenties in good health and CMV-seronegative. DNA for the CDR3: TGTGCCAGCAGCTTAGCTACAGGGGCCAGCACAGATACGCAGTATTTT. Translation gives CASSLATGASTDTQYF.